Listed here is a single TCR beta chain. The antigen remains undetermined. These data are taken from a study of vaccination effects on CD4 cells after COVID-19. Study at large: All study participants received two doses of BNT162b2 or mRNA-1273 vaccine. PBMC cultures contained about 2 million cells per well, 7.5 to 10 IU/ml IL-2 and around 9.6 ug/ml peptides. Study conclusions and caveats: Pronounced clonal contraction occurred in clones induced by infection and by vaccine late after vaccination.

Some clones are missing from TCRdb's copy, which holds only in-frame ones; the method was immunoSEQ multiplex PCR. The data show approximately 37,000 clones, with around 76% seen just once and 2.9% held by the top ten. Culturing for nine to ten days preceded CD4+ T cell isolation. In the cultures, half the medium was exchanged for IL-2 medium on days 3 and 7. V shed 1 base and J shed 9 bases, with 7 bases lying between them. This CDR3 has 12 residues. Germline V CDR1 and CDR2: LNHNV, YYDKDF (reference sequence). The sequence was collected from a human donor who received a COVID-19 vaccine. Sequenced here: CD4+ T cells from PBMCs cultured without peptide, sampled before COVID-19 vaccination. The chain recombines TRBV15 with TRBJ1-5; D is unclear. This CDR3 is CATSRGDGPQHF. CDR3 in DNA: TGTGCCACCAGCAGAGGTGACGGGCCCCAGCATTTT.